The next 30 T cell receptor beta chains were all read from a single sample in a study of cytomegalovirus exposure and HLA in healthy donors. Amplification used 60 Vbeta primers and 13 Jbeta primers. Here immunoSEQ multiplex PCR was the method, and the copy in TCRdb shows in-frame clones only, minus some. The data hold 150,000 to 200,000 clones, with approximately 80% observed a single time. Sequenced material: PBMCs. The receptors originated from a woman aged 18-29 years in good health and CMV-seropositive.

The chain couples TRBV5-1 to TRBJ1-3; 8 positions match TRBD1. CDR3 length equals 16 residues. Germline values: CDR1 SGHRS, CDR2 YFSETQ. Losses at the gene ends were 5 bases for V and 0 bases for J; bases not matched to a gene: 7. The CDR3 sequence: CASSRWGQDSGNTIYF. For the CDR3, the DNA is TGCGCCAGCAGTAGGTGGGGACAGGACTCTGGAAACACCATATATTTT.

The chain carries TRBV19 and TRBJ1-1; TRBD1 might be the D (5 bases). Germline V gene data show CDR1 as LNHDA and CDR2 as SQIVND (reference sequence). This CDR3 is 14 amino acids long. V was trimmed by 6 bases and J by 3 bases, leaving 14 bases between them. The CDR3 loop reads CASSVGGWDTEAFF. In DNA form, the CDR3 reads TGTGCCAGTAGCGTGGGGGGATGGGACACTGAAGCTTTCTTT.

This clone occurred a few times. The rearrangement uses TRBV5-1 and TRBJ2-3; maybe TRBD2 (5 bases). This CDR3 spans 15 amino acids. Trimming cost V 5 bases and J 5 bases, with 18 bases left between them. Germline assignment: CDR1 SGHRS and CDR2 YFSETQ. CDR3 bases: TGCGCCAGCAGAGCGGCAGCGGCGTTTGGAGATACGCAGTATTTT. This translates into CASRAAAAFGDTQYF.

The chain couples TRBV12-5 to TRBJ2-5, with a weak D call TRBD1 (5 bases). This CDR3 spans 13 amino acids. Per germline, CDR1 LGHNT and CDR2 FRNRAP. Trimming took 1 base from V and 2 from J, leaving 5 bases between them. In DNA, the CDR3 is TGTGCTAGTGGTTTGGACAGGCAAGAGACCCAGTACTTC. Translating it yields CASGLDRQETQYF.

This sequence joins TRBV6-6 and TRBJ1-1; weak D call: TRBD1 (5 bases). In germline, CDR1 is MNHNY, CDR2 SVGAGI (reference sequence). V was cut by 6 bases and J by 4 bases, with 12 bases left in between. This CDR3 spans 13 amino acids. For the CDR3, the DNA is TGTGCCAGCAGAATACAGGTGGGCACTGAAGCTTTCTTT. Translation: CASRIQVGTEAFF.

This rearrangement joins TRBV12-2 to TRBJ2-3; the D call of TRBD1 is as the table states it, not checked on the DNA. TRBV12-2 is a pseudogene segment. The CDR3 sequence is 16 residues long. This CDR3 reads CASRLADLGVTDTQYF. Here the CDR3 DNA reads TGTGCAAGTCGCTTAGCGGACCTAGGGGTAACAGATACGCAGTATTTT.

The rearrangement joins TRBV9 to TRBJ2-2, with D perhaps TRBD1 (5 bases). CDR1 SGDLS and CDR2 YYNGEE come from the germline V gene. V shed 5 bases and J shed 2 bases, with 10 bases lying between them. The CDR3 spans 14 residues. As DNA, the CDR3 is TGTGCCAGCAGGGTGGACATTAACACCGGGGAGCTGTTTTTT. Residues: CASRVDINTGELFF.

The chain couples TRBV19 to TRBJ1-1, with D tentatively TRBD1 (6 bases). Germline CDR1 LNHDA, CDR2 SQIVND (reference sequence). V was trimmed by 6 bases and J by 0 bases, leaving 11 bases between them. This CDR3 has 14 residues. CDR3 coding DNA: TGTGCCAGTAGAGGACAGTGGTTGAACACTGAAGCTTTCTTT. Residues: CASRGQWLNTEAFF.

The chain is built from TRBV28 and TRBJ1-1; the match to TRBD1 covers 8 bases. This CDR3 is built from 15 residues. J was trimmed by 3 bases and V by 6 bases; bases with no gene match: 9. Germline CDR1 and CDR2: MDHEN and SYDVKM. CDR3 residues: CASSPRGQADTEAFF. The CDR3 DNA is TGTGCCAGCAGCCCCAGGGGGCAGGCGGACACTGAAGCTTTCTTT.

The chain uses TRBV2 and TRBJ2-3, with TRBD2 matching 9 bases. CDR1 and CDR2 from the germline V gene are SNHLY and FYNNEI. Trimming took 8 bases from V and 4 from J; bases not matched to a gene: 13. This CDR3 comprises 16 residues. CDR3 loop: CASRRKSGGIADTQYF. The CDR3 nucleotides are TGTGCCAGCCGACGAAAAAGCGGGGGGATAGCAGATACGCAGTATTTT.

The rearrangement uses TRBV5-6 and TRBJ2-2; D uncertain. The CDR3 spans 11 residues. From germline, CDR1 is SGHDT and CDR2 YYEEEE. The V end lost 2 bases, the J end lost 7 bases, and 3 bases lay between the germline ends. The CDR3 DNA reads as TGTGCCAGCAGCTTCATCGGGGAGCTGTTTTTT. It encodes CASSFIGELFF.

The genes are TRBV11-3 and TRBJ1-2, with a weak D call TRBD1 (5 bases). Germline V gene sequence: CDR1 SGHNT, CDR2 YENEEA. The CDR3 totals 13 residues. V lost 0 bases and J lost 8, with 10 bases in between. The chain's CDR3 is CASSLDRVGGYTF. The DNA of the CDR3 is TGTGCCAGCAGCTTAGACAGGGTGGGCGGCTACACCTTC.

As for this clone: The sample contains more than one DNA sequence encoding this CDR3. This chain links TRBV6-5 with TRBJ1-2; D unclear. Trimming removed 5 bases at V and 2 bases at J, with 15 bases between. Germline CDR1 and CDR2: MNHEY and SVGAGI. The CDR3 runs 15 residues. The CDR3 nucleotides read TGTGCCAGCAGTGCCCTGGAGCCCGGGAACTATGGCTACACCTTC. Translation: CASSALEPGNYGYTF.

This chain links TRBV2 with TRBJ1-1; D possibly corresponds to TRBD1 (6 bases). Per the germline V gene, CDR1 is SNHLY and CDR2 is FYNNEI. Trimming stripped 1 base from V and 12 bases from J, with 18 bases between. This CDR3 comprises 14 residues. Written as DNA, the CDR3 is TGTGCCAGCAGTGAAGTGAGTGTCAGCACAGGGACTTTCTTT. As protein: CASSEVSVSTGTFF.

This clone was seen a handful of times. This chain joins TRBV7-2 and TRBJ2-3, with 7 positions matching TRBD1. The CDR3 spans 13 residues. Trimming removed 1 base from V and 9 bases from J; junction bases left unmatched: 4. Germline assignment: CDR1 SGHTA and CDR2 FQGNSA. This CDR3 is CASSLGHRGTQYF. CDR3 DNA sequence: TGTGCCAGCAGCTTAGGTCACAGGGGCACGCAGTATTTT.

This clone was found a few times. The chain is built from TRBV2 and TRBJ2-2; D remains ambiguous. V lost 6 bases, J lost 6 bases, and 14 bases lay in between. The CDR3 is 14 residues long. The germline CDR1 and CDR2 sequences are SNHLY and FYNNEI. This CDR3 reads CASSVIMSPGELFF. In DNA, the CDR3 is TGTGCCAGCAGCGTCATCATGAGTCCCGGGGAGCTGTTTTTT.

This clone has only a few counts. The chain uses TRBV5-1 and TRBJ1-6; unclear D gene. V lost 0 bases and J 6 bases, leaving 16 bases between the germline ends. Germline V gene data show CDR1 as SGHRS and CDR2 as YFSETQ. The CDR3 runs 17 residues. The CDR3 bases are TGCGCCAGCAGCTTGGCCACCGCCACTGGAGCTAATTCACCCCTCCACTTT. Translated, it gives CASSLATATGANSPLHF.

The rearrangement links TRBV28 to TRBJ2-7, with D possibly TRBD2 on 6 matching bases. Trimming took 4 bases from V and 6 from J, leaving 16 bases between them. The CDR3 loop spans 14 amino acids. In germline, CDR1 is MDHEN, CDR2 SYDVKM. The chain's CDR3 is CASSSGGTGVEQYV. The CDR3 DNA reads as TGTGCCAGCAGTTCGGGCGGGACCGGGGTCGAGCAGTACGTC.

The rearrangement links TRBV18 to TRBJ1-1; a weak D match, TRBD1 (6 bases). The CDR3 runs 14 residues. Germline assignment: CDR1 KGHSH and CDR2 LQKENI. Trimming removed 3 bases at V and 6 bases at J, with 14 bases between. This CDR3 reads CASSPGRGAAEAFF. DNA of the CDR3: TGTGCCAGCTCACCGGGTCGGGGGGCCGCTGAAGCTTTCTTT.

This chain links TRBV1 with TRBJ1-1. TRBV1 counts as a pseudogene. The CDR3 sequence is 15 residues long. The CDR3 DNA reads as TGCACCAGCAGCCCCCACGACGGGGTAAACACTGAAGCTTTCTTT. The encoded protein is CTSSPHDGVNTEAFF.

The CDR3 DNA sequence: TGTGCCAGCAGTTTTTTGGGGAGACACAATGAGCAGTTCTTC. It encodes CASSFLGRHNEQFF. The chain employs TRBV27 and TRBJ2-1, with D tentatively TRBD2 (5 bases). The CDR3 extends over 14 amino acids. V was shortened by 3 bases and J by 5 bases, with 11 bases between the two germline ends. From germline, CDR1 is MNHEY and CDR2 SMNVEV (reference sequence).

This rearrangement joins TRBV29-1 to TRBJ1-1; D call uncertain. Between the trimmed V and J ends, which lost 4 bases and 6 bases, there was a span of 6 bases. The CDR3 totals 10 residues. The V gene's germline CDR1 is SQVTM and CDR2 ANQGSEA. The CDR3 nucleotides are TGCAGCGTTGTTCTCGCTGAAGCTTTCTTT. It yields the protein CSVVLAEAFF.

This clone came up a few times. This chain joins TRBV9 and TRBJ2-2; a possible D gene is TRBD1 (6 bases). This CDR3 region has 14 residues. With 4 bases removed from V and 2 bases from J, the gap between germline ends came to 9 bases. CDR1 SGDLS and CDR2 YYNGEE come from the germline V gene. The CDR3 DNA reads TGTGCCAGCAGCCGACAGGACAACACCGGGGAGCTGTTTTTT. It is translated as CASSRQDNTGELFF.

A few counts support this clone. CDR3 sequence reads: CASKGGGAPIETQYF. DNA of the CDR3: TGCGCCTCAAAGGGCGGGGGGGCCCCCATAGAGACCCAGTACTTC. This chain uses TRBV10-1 with TRBJ2-5; 9 positions agree with TRBD2. CDR1 and CDR2 (germline): WNHNN, SYGVQD (reference sequence). The ends lost 11 bases at V and 4 bases at J; junction bases unmatched: 14. The CDR3 totals 15 residues.

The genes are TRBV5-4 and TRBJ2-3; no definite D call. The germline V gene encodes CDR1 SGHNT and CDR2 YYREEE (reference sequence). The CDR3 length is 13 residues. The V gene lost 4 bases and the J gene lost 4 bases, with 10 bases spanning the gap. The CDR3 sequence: CASSPIAPDTQYF. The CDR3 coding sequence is TGTGCCAGCAGCCCCATAGCACCAGATACGCAGTATTTT.

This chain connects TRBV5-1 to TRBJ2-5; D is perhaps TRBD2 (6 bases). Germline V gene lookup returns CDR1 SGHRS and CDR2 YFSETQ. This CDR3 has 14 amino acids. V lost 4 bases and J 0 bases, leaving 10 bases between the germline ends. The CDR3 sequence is CASSHSSDQETQYF. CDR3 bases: TGCGCCAGCAGCCACTCTAGCGACCAAGAGACCCAGTACTTC. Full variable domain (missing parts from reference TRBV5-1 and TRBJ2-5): KAGVTQTPRYLIKTRGQQVTLSCSPISGHRSVSWYQQTPGQGLQFLFEYFSETQRNKGNFPGRFSGRQFSNSRSEMNVSTLELGDSALYLCASSHSSDQETQYFGPGTRLLVL.

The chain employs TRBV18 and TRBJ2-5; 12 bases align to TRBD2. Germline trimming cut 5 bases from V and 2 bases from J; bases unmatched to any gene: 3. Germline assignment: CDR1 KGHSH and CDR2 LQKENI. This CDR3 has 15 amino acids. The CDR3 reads CASSRLAGAQETQYF. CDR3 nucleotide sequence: TGTGCCAGCTCAAGACTAGCGGGGGCACAAGAGACCCAGTACTTC.

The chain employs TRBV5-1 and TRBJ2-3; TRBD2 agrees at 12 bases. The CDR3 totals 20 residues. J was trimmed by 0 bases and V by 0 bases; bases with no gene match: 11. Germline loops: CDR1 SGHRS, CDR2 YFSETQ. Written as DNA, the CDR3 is TGCGCCAGCAGCTTGGTAGGGGCTAGCGGGGGGGCCGTCAGCACAGATACGCAGTATTTT. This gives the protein CASSLVGASGGAVSTDTQYF.

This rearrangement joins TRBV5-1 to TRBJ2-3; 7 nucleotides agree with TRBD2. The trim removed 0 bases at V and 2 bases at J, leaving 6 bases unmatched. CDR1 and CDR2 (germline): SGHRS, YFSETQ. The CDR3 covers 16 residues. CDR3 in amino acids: CASSLGSSGPTDTQYF. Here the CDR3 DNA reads TGCGCCAGCAGCTTGGGGTCTAGCGGACCCACAGATACGCAGTATTTT.

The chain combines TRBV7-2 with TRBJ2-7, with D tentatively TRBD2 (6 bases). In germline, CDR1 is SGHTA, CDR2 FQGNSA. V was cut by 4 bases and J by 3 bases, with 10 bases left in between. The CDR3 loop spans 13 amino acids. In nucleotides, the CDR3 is TGTGCCAGCAGCTCGATGGGAGGCTACGAGCAGTACGTC. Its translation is CASSSMGGYEQYV.